The sequence of this T cell receptor beta chain was determined in a study of blood T cell repertoires in COVID-19 (dated by TCRdb to the early 2020s). The study in broad terms: Samples from collaborators originated in the United States, Italy and Spain and spanned both the acute and convalescent phases of COVID-19. The repertoires were released in a freely available public database meant as a resource for research on the immune response to SARS-CoV-2. Where available, HLA class I and class II types were obtained from metadata supplied by the sample provider rather than from assay-based typing. The dataset comprised deeply sampled blood TCRbeta repertoires from subjects exposed to, actively infected with, or recovered from COVID-19. A de-identified subject ID, COVID-19 status, age in years and sex were almost always included in the sample metadata. Samples came from the ongoing ImmuneRACE study (first 160 participants) plus 1,254 subjects from 6 global collaborators. The prospective study material was composed of cDNA or gDNA derived from T cells, B-cell-depleted T cells, or PBMCs.

Concerning this clone: Its target antigen remains unknown. Base qualities are not at hand, and no much larger clone is one base apart.

Overall results and qualifications from the work: The quantity of clinical and demographic metadata differed by source and by participant and was supplied without curation.

Whole blood was collected in K2EDTA tubes by collaborating institutions according to the institutions' own protocols. For TCRbeta analysis, collaborators shipped samples in one of three forms: frozen whole blood, isolated PBMCs, or DNA extracted from either of those sample types. TCRbeta CDR3 regions were amplified from genomic DNA using the immunoSEQ Assay, a bias-controlled multiplex PCR. The original methods were these. Within the assay, amplification of reference gene primers was used to estimate how many nucleated cells each sample contained. To quantify the absolute abundance of each unique TCRbeta CDR3 rearrangement, sequence reads were collapsed and filtered. Productive Simpson clonality was computed per sample as the square root of Simpson's diversity index over productive rearrangements. The table comes from immuneACCESS by way of TCRdb, which keeps in-frame sequences with V and J called. Part of the clones is missing from these tables; in studies checked, under half for an unresolved V gene and the rest for unknown reasons. That table is the source of V, J and clone size, and D and trimming were worked out from the DNA. The sample table contains approximately 300,000 clones; only one count was recorded for roughly 90% of them. The ten most abundant clones make up around 0.84% of the sample.

CDR1 and CDR2, per the germline V gene, are SGHRS and YFSETQ. From cysteine to phenylalanine, the CDR3 is 14 amino acids long. The read is trimmed to its CDR3 DNA, 42 bases read in frame from base 1. Here V drops 3 bases and J drops 8 bases, and the junction holds 5 bases not matched to any gene. In this chain, TRBV5-1 is recombined with TRBJ1-6, with 7 middle bases fitting TRBD1. The TCR comes from a man aged 25-40 years with acute or convalescent COVID-19. Input material: peripheral blood. The CDR3 in this case is CASSSGTAYSPLHF. The sequenced DNA: TGCGCCAGCAGCTCCGGGACAGCCTATTCACCCCTCCACTTT.